This TCR beta chain was sequenced for a study of cytomegalovirus exposure and HLA in healthy donors. As for this clone: Antigen unknown.

PCR used 60 Vbeta primers and 13 Jbeta primers. TCRdb keeps only in-frame clones here, not all; method: immunoSEQ multiplex PCR. The sample consists of 150,000 or so clones, more than 70% of them appearing once. Study observations and caveats: The study put 150 to 200 TCR beta chains on its list as cytomegalovirus-associated. The sole available immune exposure information was CMV serostatus.

CDR1 and CDR2 from the germline V gene are SGHVS and FQNEAQ. This CDR3 contains 22 residues. The ends lost 6 bases at V and 3 bases at J; junction bases unmatched: 24. Sequenced input: PBMCs. This sequence was found in a woman aged 40 to 49 in good health and CMV-seropositive. The chain couples TRBV7-8 to TRBJ2-4; 12 bases map to TRBD2. Here the CDR3 reads CASSSQHRPTLAGGPVKNIQYF. In nucleotides, the CDR3 is TGTGCCAGCAGTTCCCAGCACAGGCCTACTCTAGCGGGAGGGCCGGTCAAAAACATTCAGTACTTC.